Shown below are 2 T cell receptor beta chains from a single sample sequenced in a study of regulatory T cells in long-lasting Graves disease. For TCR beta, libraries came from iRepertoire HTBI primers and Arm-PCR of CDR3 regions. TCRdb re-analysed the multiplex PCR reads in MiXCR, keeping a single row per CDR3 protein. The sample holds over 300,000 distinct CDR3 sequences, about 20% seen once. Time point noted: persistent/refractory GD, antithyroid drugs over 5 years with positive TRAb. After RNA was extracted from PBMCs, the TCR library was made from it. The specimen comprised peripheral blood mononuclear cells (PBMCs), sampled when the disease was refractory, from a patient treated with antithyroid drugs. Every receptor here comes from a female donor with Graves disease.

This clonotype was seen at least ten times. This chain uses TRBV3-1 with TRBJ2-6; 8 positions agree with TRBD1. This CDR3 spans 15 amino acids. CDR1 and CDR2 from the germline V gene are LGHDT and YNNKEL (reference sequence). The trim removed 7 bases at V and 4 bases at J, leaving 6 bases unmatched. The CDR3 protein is CASMSRGRGANVLTF. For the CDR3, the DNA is TGTGCCAGCATGTCCAGGGGGCGCGGGGCCAACGTCCTGACTTTC.

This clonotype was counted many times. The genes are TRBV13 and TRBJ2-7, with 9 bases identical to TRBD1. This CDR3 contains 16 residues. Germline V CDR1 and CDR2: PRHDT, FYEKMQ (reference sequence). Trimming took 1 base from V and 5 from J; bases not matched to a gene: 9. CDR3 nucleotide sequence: TGTGCCAGCAGCTTAGCTCCCGGGACAGGGTTCGACGAGCAGTACTTC. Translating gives CASSLAPGTGFDEQYF.